This T cell receptor (beta chain) was found in a study of blood T cell repertoires in COVID-19. As for the study in general: Sources were T cells, B-cell-depleted T cells, or PBMCs; the material itself was cDNA or gDNA.

J lost 7 bases, V lost 1 base, and 13 bases had no gene match. The CDR3 length is 17 residues. Germline V gene data show CDR1 as SGHVS and CDR2 as FQNEAQ. Original methodology: From reference gene primer amplification, estimates of nucleated cell counts were derived. Here immunoSEQ multiplex PCR was the method, and the copy in TCRdb shows in-frame clones only, minus some. V, J and clone size are taken as reported in that table, and D and trimming were inferred from the DNA itself. The profile covers around 81,000 clones, with around 81% appearing a single time and 3.4% taken by the ten largest. V is TRBV7-8 and J is TRBJ2-5, with 9 bases identical to TRBD2. Sequenced sample: peripheral blood. The sequence derives from a man aged 45-60 years with acute or convalescent COVID-19. The CDR3 DNA is TGTGCCAGCAGCTTAGTTAGCGGGAGCCGAGAAGGGGGGACCCAGTACTTC. Residues: CASSLVSGSREGGTQYF.